Presented here are 12 T cell receptor beta chains from one specimen sequenced in a study of CD39 and CD103 CD8 tumor-infiltrating T cells. Produced via immunoSEQ multiplex PCR; TCRdb's table is partial and in-frame only. The repertoire holds about 3,400 clones, with less than 65% as singletons. The material sequenced was CD39- CD103- CD8+ T cells sorted from the tumor. Subset meaning: CD103-CD39- double-negative CD45RA- CD8 T cells. These receptors all come from a human donor with head and neck squamous cell carcinoma.

The rearrangement joins TRBV7-9 to TRBJ2-3, with 13 bases identical to TRBD2. CDR1 and CDR2 (germline): SEHNR, FQNEAQ (reference sequence). The junction had 8 bases not matched to a gene; V was cut back by 3 bases and J by 2 bases. The CDR3 runs 18 residues. For the CDR3, the DNA is TGTGCCAGCAGCTTGACTTCACTAGCGGGGGGGATCACAGATACGCAGTATTTT. Protein sequence: CASSLTSLAGGITDTQYF.

This clone is large (0.1 to 1%) within its sample. J is TRBJ2-7 and V is TRBV30; D may match TRBD1 or TRBD2 (5 bases each). This CDR3 has 15 amino acids. The V end was cut by 1 base, the J end by 9 bases, with 22 bases between. Germline lookup yields CDR1 GTSNPN and CDR2 SVGIG (reference sequence). CDR3 nucleotide sequence: TGTGCCTGGAGTGAGGTTCAGGGACCCTCTTTGGTGCAGTACTTC. It codes for CAWSEVQGPSLVQYF.

V is TRBV9 and J is TRBJ1-2; no definite D call. Germline CDR1 SGDLS, CDR2 YYNGEE. Trimming took 3 bases from V and 0 from J, leaving 9 bases between them. The CDR3 is made up of 14 amino acids. In DNA form, the CDR3 reads TGTGCCAGCAGCGAATTGGCAGCTAACTATGGCTACACCTTC. It is translated as CASSELAANYGYTF.

The chain uses TRBV15 and TRBJ2-7; D ambiguous. Germline CDR1 is LNHNV and CDR2 is YYDKDF (reference sequence). V lost 5 bases, J lost 2 bases, and 7 bases lay in between. The CDR3 runs to 12 residues. The CDR3 region has the DNA TGTGCCACCAGCGGGCAGACCTACGAGCAGTACTTC. Its translation: CATSGQTYEQYF.

The rearrangement joins TRBV11-2 to TRBJ2-1; TRBD2 matches 7 bases. Looked up from germline, CDR1 is SGHAT and CDR2 is FQNNGV. The CDR3 is made up of 15 amino acids. The V segment lost 5 bases and the J segment 5 bases; nucleotides outside the gene matches: 9. In nucleotides, the CDR3 is TGTGCCAGCAGCCCCTGGCGGGGGTCGAACAATGAGCAGTTCTTC. This translates into CASSPWRGSNNEQFF.

J is TRBJ2-1 and V is TRBV7-3; no clear D. Germline assignment: CDR1 SGHTA and CDR2 FQGTGA. With 1 base removed from V and 4 bases from J, the gap between germline ends came to 5 bases. The CDR3 spans 13 residues. CDR3 sequence (DNA): TGTGCCAGCAGCTTAAACTCTTACAATGAGCAGTTCTTC. It is translated as CASSLNSYNEQFF.

The table lists this clone with a few counts. The chain recombines TRBV10-3 with TRBJ1-5; D remains ambiguous. Trimming cost V 2 bases and J 4 bases, with 6 bases left between them. The germline V gene has CDR1 ENHRY and CDR2 SYGVKD. The CDR3 runs 13 residues. The CDR3 is CAISETYNQPQHF. CDR3 coding DNA: TGTGCCATCAGTGAGACATATAATCAGCCCCAGCATTTT.

This clone was recorded only once. J is TRBJ2-5 and V is TRBV9, with D uncertain. This CDR3 is 15 amino acids long. V was clipped by 0 bases and J by 3 bases, with 12 bases between them. Germline assignment: CDR1 SGDLS and CDR2 YYNGEE. The CDR3 region has the DNA TGTGCCAGCAGCGTAGGCGACGCCGGCAAAGAGACCCAGTACTTC. Translation gives CASSVGDAGKETQYF.

The chain joins TRBV27 to TRBJ2-1; D not resolved. Germline V lookup: CDR1 MNHEY, CDR2 SMNVEV (reference sequence). V was trimmed by 4 bases and J by 4 bases, leaving 14 bases between them. The CDR3 runs to 15 residues. This CDR3 reads CASSSDPFSYNEQFF. CDR3 DNA sequence: TGTGCCAGCAGTTCGGATCCGTTCTCATACAATGAGCAGTTCTTC.

This clone has more than one count but fewer than ten. The chain has TRBV5-1 and TRBJ1-2; 8 nucleotides align to TRBD1. Germline V gives CDR1 SGHRS, CDR2 YFSETQ. The CDR3 contains 16 residues. V was clipped by 1 base and J by 2 bases; unmatched bases: 7. The CDR3 sequence: CASSLFAGGANYGYTF. DNA of the CDR3: TGCGCCAGCAGCTTGTTTGCAGGGGGCGCAAACTATGGCTACACCTTC.

The chain combines TRBV27 with TRBJ1-4; 7 bases agree with TRBD1. The ends lost 1 base at V and 4 bases at J; junction bases unmatched: 3. Germline V gene sequence: CDR1 MNHEY, CDR2 SMNVEV (reference sequence). The CDR3 has 15 amino acids. The CDR3 sequence is CASSLWTGSNEKLFF. The CDR3 DNA reads as TGTGCCAGCAGTTTATGGACAGGAAGTAATGAAAAACTGTTTTTT.

This chain links TRBV5-6 with TRBJ2-7, with 8 bases aligning to TRBD1. With 4 bases clipped from V and 5 bases from J, the junction kept 14 bases outside the gene matches. The CDR3 has 16 residues. The germline CDR1 and CDR2 sequences are SGHDT and YYEEEE. CDR3 nucleotides: TGTGCCAGCAGCGCGAGAGGAGTGGACAGGGAGAACGAGCAGTACTTC. Amino acids: CASSARGVDRENEQYF.